The 21 T cell receptor beta chains listed next were all sequenced from one sample in a study of T cells expressing NK-cell markers. From its re-call of the 5' RACE reads, TCRdb lists each CDR3 protein once, without DNA. The repertoire table contains some 340,000 distinct CDR3 sequences. Specimen: blood T cells: a sorted CD56 or NKG2C T cell subset, CD4+ or CD8+ T cells, or bulk PBMC T cells (not recorded which). The receptors were gathered from a man aged 18 to 69 in good health.

This chain connects TRBV2 to TRBJ2-5; TCRdb names TRBD1, which stays unverified in the absence of DNA. The CDR3 covers 13 residues. The germline gives CDR1 SNHLY, CDR2 FYNNEI. The CDR3 reads CARSTQVEETQYF.

This rearrangement joins TRBV7-9 to TRBJ1-1; TCRdb reports TRBD1, a call that lacks DNA to check it against. Germline values: CDR1 SEHNR, CDR2 FQNEAQ (reference sequence). CDR3 size: 15 residues. This CDR3 is CASSLDARVNTEAFF.

V gene TRBV2 combines with J gene TRBJ2-7; TCRdb picks TRBD2, but there is no DNA to check that call. The CDR3 is 15 amino acids. In germline, CDR1 is SNHLY, CDR2 FYNNEI. CDR3 protein: CASKFREGSSYEQYF.

The V and J genes are TRBV6-2 or TRBV6-3 and TRBJ2-5; TCRdb designates TRBD1, a call that cannot be tested without DNA. The V gene's germline CDR1 is MNHEY and CDR2 SVGEGT. CDR3 size: 13 residues. CDR3 loop: CASSGNRVETQYF.

The CDR3 spells CSAEVGLGTVYEQYF. This chain uses TRBV29-1 with TRBJ2-7; TCRdb gives TRBD2 as the D gene, but with no DNA this cannot be confirmed. Looked up from germline, CDR1 is SQVTM and CDR2 is ANQGSEA. This CDR3 has 15 amino acids.

This sequence joins TRBV20-1 and TRBJ2-3; TCRdb's D call, TRBD1, is unchecked because there is no DNA. CDR1 is DFQATT, CDR2 SNEGSKA, per germline (reference sequence). The CDR3 runs 17 residues. The chain's CDR3 is CSARDLTGFGVTDTQYF.

The rearrangement links TRBV12-3 or TRBV12-4 to TRBJ2-3; the TCRdb call, TRBD1, lacks DNA for checking. This CDR3 region has 15 residues. This CDR3 is CASSSGGGNTDTQYF.

The chain has TRBV9 and TRBJ2-7; the D call of TRBD1 rests on TCRdb alone, since no DNA is present to check it. The CDR3 spans 15 residues. Germline loops: CDR1 SGDLS, CDR2 YYNGEE. CDR3 in amino acids: CASSAPRTGAVEQYF.

This sequence joins TRBV18 and TRBJ2-1. There are 16 residues in the CDR3. Germline V lookup: CDR1 KGHSH, CDR2 LQKENI. CDR3: CASSTGRVSSYNEQFF.

This sequence joins TRBV4-1 and TRBJ1-1; TCRdb lists TRBD1, though no DNA is available to test this call. CDR3 length: 17 residues. In germline, CDR1 is MGHRA, CDR2 YSYEKL. This CDR3 reads CASSQVWGTGKSTEAFF.

The rearrangement uses TRBV6-2 or TRBV6-3 and TRBJ2-5; TCRdb gives TRBD2 as the D gene, but with no DNA this cannot be confirmed. This CDR3 spans 14 amino acids. Germline V gene data show CDR1 as MNHEY and CDR2 as SVGEGT. The CDR3: CASSFGDLRETQYF.

The chain uses TRBV12-3 or TRBV12-4 and TRBJ1-2. The CDR3 covers 12 residues. Here the CDR3 reads CASSLALDGYTF.

This chain joins TRBV5-1 and TRBJ2-1; no DNA is available, so the TRBD1 call from TCRdb remains unchecked. Germline V gene data show CDR1 as SGHRS and CDR2 as YFSETQ. This CDR3 is 14 amino acids long. The CDR3 loop reads CASSIRTDTNEQFF.

The chain couples TRBV24-1 to TRBJ2-3; TCRdb picks TRBD1, but there is no DNA to check that call. There are 15 residues in the CDR3. CDR1 KGHDR and CDR2 SFDVKD come from the germline V gene. The CDR3 is CATSDLSRGPDTQYF.

V is TRBV28 and J is TRBJ2-3; TCRdb's D gene call, TRBD2, goes unchecked for lack of DNA. Per germline, CDR1 MDHEN and CDR2 SYDVKM. This CDR3 has 16 residues. The CDR3 sequence is CASSTQLAGNTDTQYF.

The chain uses TRBV15 and TRBJ1-2. The CDR3 covers 12 residues. Germline CDR1 LNHNV, CDR2 YYDKDF (reference sequence). This CDR3 reads CATRGGVRGYTF.

This chain uses TRBV5-5 with TRBJ2-2; the TCRdb D gene call, TRBD2, has no DNA to confirm it. This CDR3 spans 13 amino acids. Germline assignment: CDR1 SGHKS and CDR2 YYEKEE (reference sequence). This CDR3 is CASGTSGAGELFF.

This sequence joins TRBV5-6 and TRBJ1-5; TCRdb proposes TRBD1, but this gene call is untestable without DNA. The CDR3 spans 14 residues. Germline-derived CDR1 and CDR2 are SGHDT and YYEEEE. The chain's CDR3 is CASSYRAEGQPQHF.

V and J are TRBV23-1 and TRBJ2-1. TRBV23-1 is treated as an ORF (open reading frame) with a function not yet certain. The CDR3 sequence is 14 residues long. CDR3 amino acids: CASSTYSSYNEQFF.

The chain carries TRBV4-2 and TRBJ1-2. CDR1 is LGHNA, CDR2 YNFKEQ, per germline. The CDR3 contains 16 residues. CDR3 sequence reads: CASSQGAVATNYGYTF.

The chain joins TRBV7-8 to TRBJ2-1. This CDR3 is built from 13 residues. The germline gives CDR1 SGHVS, CDR2 FQNEAQ. The CDR3 is CASSRRSDTEQFF.